Listed below are T cell receptor beta chains from one sample, sequenced in a study of cytomegalovirus exposure and HLA in healthy donors. TCRdb's copy holds only in-frame clones and misses some; the assay was immunoSEQ multiplex PCR. This table holds 150,000 or so clones, 60% to 80% found once. Input material: PBMCs. All receptors derive from a man aged 35 to 55 in good health and CMV-seropositive. The CDR3 runs from the conserved cysteine through the conserved F or W. Fields, in order: V gene, clone size, J gene, D gene, CDR3 DNA, CDR3 protein. A D gene is named only where the DNA matches it firmly. Clone size is shown for a subset of rows, as once, few, many or a class of expanded clone.

TRBV2	NA	TRBJ2-4	NA	TGTGCCAGCAGTGAAAGGGCGGCGGGCGTAGCCAAAAACATTCAGTACTTC	CASSERAAGVAKNIQYF
TRBV11-2	few	TRBJ2-7	TRBD2	TGTGCCAGCAGCTTAGGAGTAGGAGTAGCGGGGAGCTCCTACGAGCAGTACTTC	CASSLGVGVAGSSYEQYF
TRBV11-2	NA	TRBJ1-4	NA	TGTGCCAGCAGCTTAGATTATACGAGAAATAATGAAAAACTGTTTTTT	CASSLDYTRNNEKLFF
TRBV5-6	NA	TRBJ2-3	TRBD2	TGTGCCAGCAGACCGGGACTAGCGTCGAGCACAGATACGCAGTATTTT	CASRPGLASSTDTQYF
TRBV7-2	NA	TRBJ2-1	TRBD2	TGTGCCAGCAGCTTAGAGACGGGACTAGCGGATTACAATGAGCAGTTCTTC	CASSLETGLADYNEQFF
TRBV28	few	TRBJ2-5	TRBD1	TGTGCCAGCAGTTTTTCAGGGAGACAGGGGGCCCGAGAGACCCAGTACTTC	CASSFSGRQGARETQYF
TRBV7-2	once	TRBJ2-1	NA	TGTGCCAGCAGCCCGTACAATGAGCAGTTCTTC	CASSPYNEQFF
TRBV6-1	NA	TRBJ2-7	TRBD1	TGTGCCAGCAGCGAAATACAGGGGTCGACCTACGAGCAGTACTTC	CASSEIQGSTYEQYF
TRBV27	NA	TRBJ2-5	TRBD2	TGTGCCAGCAGTTTCCGCGGGAGAGGAGAGACCCAGTACTTC	CASSFRGRGETQYF
TRBV10-3	NA	TRBJ2-3	NA	TGTGCCATCGGGCCACGTCAAGAAGATACGCAGTATTTT	CAIGPRQEDTQYF
TRBV6-1	NA	TRBJ2-1	TRBD2	TGTGCCAGCAGTAAAGGGGGACTAGCGGGAGCCTACAATGAGCAGTTCTTC	CASSKGGLAGAYNEQFF
TRBV10-1	NA	TRBJ2-7	TRBD2	TGCGCCAGTAGGGTAGACAGCGGGGTTGACGAGCAGTACTTC	CASRVDSGVDEQYF
TRBV2	NA	TRBJ2-1	TRBD1	TGTGCCAGCAGCCGGGACAGGAGACCTTACAATGAGCAGTTCTTC	CASSRDRRPYNEQFF
TRBV6-5	NA	TRBJ1-2	TRBD1	TGTGCCAGCACGGAAGGGGGCAAGTCGTCTGGCTACACCTTC	CASTEGGKSSGYTF
TRBV5-1	NA	TRBJ2-1	NA	TGCGCCAGCAGCTTGGGACGGCAGGGGAACTACAATGAGCAGTTCTTC	CASSLGRQGNYNEQFF
TRBV10-3	NA	TRBJ1-1	TRBD1	TGTGCCATCAAAAGTACAGGGGCCGGGGGTGAAGCTTTCTTT	CAIKSTGAGGEAFF
TRBV29-1	NA	TRBJ2-3	TRBD2	TGCAGCGTTCCTGGACTAGCGGTGTCAGATACGCAGTATTTT	CSVPGLAVSDTQYF
TRBV9	NA	TRBJ2-7	TRBD2	TGTGCCAGCAGCCCCTCAACCGGGACTATTTCCTACGAGCAGTACTTC	CASSPSTGTISYEQYF
TRBV5-1	NA	TRBJ2-1	TRBD2	TGCGCCAGCAGCTTGGGGGGACTAGCGGGTTTCAATGAGCAGTTCTTC	CASSLGGLAGFNEQFF
TRBV29-1	NA	TRBJ1-1	NA	TGCAGCCTACTAGGTGGGGGGATGAACACTGAAGCTTTCTTT	CSLLGGGMNTEAFF
TRBV27	NA	TRBJ2-6	NA	TGTGCCAGCAGTTTGGAGTCTGGGGCCAACGGCCTGACTTTC	CASSLESGANGLTF
TRBV11-2	NA	TRBJ1-1	TRBD1	TGTGCCAGCAGCGTATACAGGGGGCGAAATCATACTGAAGCTTTCTTT	CASSVYRGRNHTEAFF
TRBV29-1	once	TRBJ1-4	TRBD1	TGCAGCGTTGGCCCCGGGACAGGGAATGAAAAACTGTTTTTT	CSVGPGTGNEKLFF
TRBV5-1	NA	TRBJ2-1	NA	TGCGCCAGCAGCTTGTCACAATACAATGAGCAGTTCTTC	CASSLSQYNEQFF
TRBV6-4	NA	TRBJ2-3	NA	TGTGCCAGCAGTGAGGGGCCCGCTGGAAATACGCAGTATTTT	CASSEGPAGNTQYF
TRBV5-1	once	TRBJ2-7	TRBD2	TGCGCCAGCAGCTCAGAGACTAGCGGTTCCCCCTACGAGCAGTACTTC	CASSSETSGSPYEQYF
TRBV28	NA	TRBJ2-1	NA	TGTGCCAGCAGTTCAAGCGGTTACAATGAGCAGTTCTTC	CASSSSGYNEQFF